The 5 T cell receptor beta chains given below trace back to one sample, sequenced in a study of shared clonotypes between healthy human individuals. Assay used: immunoSEQ multiplex PCR; TCRdb lists only in-frame clones, some missing. The sample lists some 1 million clones; about three quarters were seen once. The specimen sequenced was memory CD4+ T cells sorted from blood. The subset was: CD45RA-negative fraction. The receptors derive from a man younger than 30 in good health.

This clone was seen a few times. CDR3 bases: TGTGCCAGCAGCCTAGTGGGCGGAGGGCCGGGGGAGCAGTATTTT. Its protein product is CASSLVGGGPGEQYF. The chain joins TRBV5-4 to TRBJ2-3, with a tentative D call TRBD2 (6 bases). The CDR3 runs 15 residues. The V end lost 4 bases, the J end lost 11 bases, and 23 bases lay between the germline ends. Germline assignment: CDR1 SGHNT and CDR2 YYREEE (reference sequence). Filled out from reference TRBV5-4 and TRBJ2-3, the complete variable domain reads ETGVTQSPTHLIKTRGQQVTLRCSSQSGHNTVSWYQQALGQGPQFIFQYYREEENGRGNFPPRFSGLQFPNYSSELNVNALELDDSALYLCASSLVGGGPGEQYFGPGTRLTVL.

The rearrangement uses TRBV28 and TRBJ1-1, with 10 bases that match TRBD1. This CDR3 comprises 16 residues. The germline V gene encodes CDR1 MDHEN and CDR2 SYDVKM. The trim removed 3 bases at V and 4 bases at J, leaving 8 bases unmatched. The CDR3 loop is CASSFFPGQGITEAFF. CDR3 nucleotides: TGTGCCAGCAGTTTCTTTCCGGGACAGGGGATCACTGAAGCTTTCTTT.

This clone was seen a handful of times. This sequence joins TRBV11-3 and TRBJ2-7; D is possibly TRBD1 (6 bases). This CDR3 contains 15 residues. From germline, CDR1 is SGHNT and CDR2 YENEEA. V shed 1 base and J shed 2 bases, with 12 bases lying between them. The CDR3 loop reads CASSLVRTDTYEQYF. The DNA for the CDR3 is TGTGCCAGCAGCTTAGTTCGGACAGACACCTACGAGCAGTACTTC.

J is TRBJ2-2 and V is TRBV7-9, with a tentative D call TRBD2 (6 bases). This CDR3 is built from 16 residues. Per the germline V gene, CDR1 is SEHNR and CDR2 is FQNEAQ (reference sequence). V lost 5 bases, J lost 0 bases, and 13 bases lay in between. The CDR3 reads CASSPSLAANTGELFF. CDR3 DNA sequence: TGTGCCAGCAGCCCTTCATTAGCGGCGAACACCGGGGAGCTGTTTTTT.

The chain couples TRBV6-1 to TRBJ1-6; D not certain. Trimming cost V 7 bases and J 7 bases, with 5 bases left between them. This CDR3 has 11 residues. Germline V lookup: CDR1 MNHNS, CDR2 SASEGT. DNA of the CDR3: TGTGCCAGCAATGGGAATTCACCCCTCCACTTT. Translated: CASNGNSPLHF.